This TCR beta chain was sequenced for a study of monozygotic twins with inflammatory bowel disease. Worth noting for this clonotype: Its antigen is as yet unknown.

This CDR3 contains 14 residues. The germline V gene encodes CDR1 SGHRS and CDR2 YFSETQ. In eight separate reactions per sample, cDNA was generated. Template-switch reactions added UMIs with a 6-nucleotide sample barcode. From its re-call of the 5' RACE reads, TCRdb lists each CDR3 protein once, without DNA. Its table lists approximately 380,000 distinct CDR3 sequences. Study-level points and caveats: Compared with healthy twins, IBD patients shared fewer clonotypes with others, especially with disease activity. Patients with IBD had less TCRbeta diversity (inverse Simpson) than their healthy co-twins.

The sample comprised blood. This TCR was sampled from a human donor with ulcerative colitis or Crohn's disease, or a healthy co-twin of an affected twin (not recorded which). The genes are TRBV5-1 and TRBJ2-1; the TCRdb D gene call, TRBD2, has no DNA to confirm it. CDR3 residues: CASSLVVGGNEQFF.